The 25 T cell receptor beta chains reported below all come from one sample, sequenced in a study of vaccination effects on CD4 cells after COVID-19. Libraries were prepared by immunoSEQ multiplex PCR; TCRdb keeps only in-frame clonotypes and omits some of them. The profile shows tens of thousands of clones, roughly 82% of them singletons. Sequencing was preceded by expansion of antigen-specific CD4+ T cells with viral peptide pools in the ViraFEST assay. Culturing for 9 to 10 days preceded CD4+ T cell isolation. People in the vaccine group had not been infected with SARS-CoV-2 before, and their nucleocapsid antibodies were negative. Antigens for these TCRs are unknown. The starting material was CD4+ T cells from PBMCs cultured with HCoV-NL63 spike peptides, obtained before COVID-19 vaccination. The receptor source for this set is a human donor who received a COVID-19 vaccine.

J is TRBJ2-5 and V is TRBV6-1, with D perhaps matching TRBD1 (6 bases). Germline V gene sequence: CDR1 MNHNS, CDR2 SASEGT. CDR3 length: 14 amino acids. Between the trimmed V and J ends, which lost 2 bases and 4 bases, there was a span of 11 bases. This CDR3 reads CASSELSRGETQYF. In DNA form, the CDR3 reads TGTGCCAGCAGTGAACTATCCAGGGGAGAGACCCAGTACTTC.

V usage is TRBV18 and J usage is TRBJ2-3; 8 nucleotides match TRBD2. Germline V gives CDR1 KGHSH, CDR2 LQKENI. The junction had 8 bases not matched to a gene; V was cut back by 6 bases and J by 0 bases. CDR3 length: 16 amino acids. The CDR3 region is CASSERGSHSTDTQYF. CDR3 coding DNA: TGTGCCAGCTCCGAGCGGGGGTCACATAGCACAGATACGCAGTATTTT.

The DNA for the CDR3 is TGCGCCAGCAGCTTAGAGTCGACAGGGCCTGGAAACACCATATATTTT. This codes for CASSLESTGPGNTIYF. This rearrangement joins TRBV5-1 to TRBJ1-3, with 7 bases matching TRBD1. V shed 2 bases, J shed 2 bases, and the junction held 7 bases outside the gene matches. The CDR3 is 16 residues long. From germline, CDR1 is SGHRS and CDR2 YFSETQ. Drawing the rest from reference TRBV5-1 and TRBJ1-3, the complete variable domain is KAGVTQTPRYLIKTRGQQVTLSCSPISGHRSVSWYQQTPGQGLQFLFEYFSETQRNKGNFPGRFSGRQFSNSRSEMNVSTLELGDSALYLCASSLESTGPGNTIYFGEGSWLTVV.

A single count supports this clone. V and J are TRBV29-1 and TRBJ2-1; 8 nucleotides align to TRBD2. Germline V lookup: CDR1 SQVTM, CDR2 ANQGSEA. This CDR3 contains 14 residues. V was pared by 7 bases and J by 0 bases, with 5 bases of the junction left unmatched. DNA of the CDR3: TGCAGCGCCCAGCGGGGGACCTCCTACAATGAGCAGTTCTTC. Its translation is CSAQRGTSYNEQFF.

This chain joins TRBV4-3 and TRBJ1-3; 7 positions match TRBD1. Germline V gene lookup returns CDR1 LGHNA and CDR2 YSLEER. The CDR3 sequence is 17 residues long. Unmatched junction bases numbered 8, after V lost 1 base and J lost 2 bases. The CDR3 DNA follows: TGCGCCAGCAGCCAAGCTCCAGACAGGGCAACTGGAAACACCATATATTTT. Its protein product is CASSQAPDRATGNTIYF.

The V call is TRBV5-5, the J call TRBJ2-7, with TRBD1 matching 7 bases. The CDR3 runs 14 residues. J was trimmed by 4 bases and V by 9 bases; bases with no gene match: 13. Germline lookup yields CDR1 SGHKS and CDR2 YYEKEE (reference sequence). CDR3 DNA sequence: TGTGCCACCGAGTCGGACAGGCGATCTTACGAGCAGTACGTC. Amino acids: CATESDRRSYEQYV.

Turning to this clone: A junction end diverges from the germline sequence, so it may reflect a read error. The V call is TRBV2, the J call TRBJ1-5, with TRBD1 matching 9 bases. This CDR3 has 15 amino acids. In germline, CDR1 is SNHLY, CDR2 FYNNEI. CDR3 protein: CASSEGTGWEQPQHF. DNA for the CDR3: TGTGCCAGCAGCGAAGGGACAGGGTGGGAACAGCCCCAGCATTTT.

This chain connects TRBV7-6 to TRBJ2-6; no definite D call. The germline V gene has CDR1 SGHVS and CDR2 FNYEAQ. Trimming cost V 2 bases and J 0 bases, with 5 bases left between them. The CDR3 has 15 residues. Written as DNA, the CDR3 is TGTGCCAGCAGCTTAATAAGCTCTGGGGCCAACGTCCTGACTTTC. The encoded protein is CASSLISSGANVLTF.

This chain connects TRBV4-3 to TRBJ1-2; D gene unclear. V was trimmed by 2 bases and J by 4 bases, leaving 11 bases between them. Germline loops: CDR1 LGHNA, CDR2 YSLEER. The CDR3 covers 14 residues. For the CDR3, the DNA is TGCGCCAGCAGCCAACAGCGGAACACCTATGGCTACACCTTC. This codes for CASSQQRNTYGYTF.

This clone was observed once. This CDR3 reads CASSLVSLQPQHF. The CDR3 coding sequence is TGTGCCAGCAGCTTAGTCTCTCTGCAACCCCAGCATTTT. V gene TRBV7-8 combines with J gene TRBJ1-5; D is unresolved. Germline CDR1 is SGHVS and CDR2 is FQNEAQ. V was trimmed by 1 base and J by 10 bases, leaving 11 bases between them. This CDR3 is built from 13 residues.

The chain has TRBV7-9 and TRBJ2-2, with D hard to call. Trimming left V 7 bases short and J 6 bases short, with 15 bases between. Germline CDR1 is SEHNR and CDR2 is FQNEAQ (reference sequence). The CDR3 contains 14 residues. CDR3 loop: CASTEELGAGELFF. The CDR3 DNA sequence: TGTGCCAGCACCGAGGAACTTGGAGCCGGGGAGCTGTTTTTT.

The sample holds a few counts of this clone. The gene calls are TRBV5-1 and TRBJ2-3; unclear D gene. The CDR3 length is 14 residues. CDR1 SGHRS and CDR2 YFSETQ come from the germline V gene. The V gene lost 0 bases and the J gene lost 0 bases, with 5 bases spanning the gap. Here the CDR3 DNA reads TGCGCCAGCAGCTTGGCTGTTAGCACAGATACGCAGTATTTT. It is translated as CASSLAVSTDTQYF.

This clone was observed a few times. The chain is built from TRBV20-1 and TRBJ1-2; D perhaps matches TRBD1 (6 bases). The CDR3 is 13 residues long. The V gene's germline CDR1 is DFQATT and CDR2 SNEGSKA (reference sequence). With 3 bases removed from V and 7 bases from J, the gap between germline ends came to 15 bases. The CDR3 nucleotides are TGCAGTGCTAGTAGCCAGGGGTGGAGTGGCTACACCTTC. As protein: CSASSQGWSGYTF.

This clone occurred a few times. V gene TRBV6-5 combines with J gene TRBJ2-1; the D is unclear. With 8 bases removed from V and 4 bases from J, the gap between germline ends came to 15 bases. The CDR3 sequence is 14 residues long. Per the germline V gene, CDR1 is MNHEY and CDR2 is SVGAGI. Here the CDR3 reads CASGRGTGYNEQFF. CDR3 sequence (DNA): TGTGCCAGCGGGCGAGGCACTGGATACAATGAGCAGTTCTTC.

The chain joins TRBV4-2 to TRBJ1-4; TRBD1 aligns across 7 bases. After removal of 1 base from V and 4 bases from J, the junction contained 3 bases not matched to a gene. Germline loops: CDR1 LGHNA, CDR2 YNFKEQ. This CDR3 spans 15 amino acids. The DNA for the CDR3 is TGTGCCAGCAGCCAAGCGGACAGGAGTAATGAAAAACTGTTTTTT. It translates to CASSQADRSNEKLFF.

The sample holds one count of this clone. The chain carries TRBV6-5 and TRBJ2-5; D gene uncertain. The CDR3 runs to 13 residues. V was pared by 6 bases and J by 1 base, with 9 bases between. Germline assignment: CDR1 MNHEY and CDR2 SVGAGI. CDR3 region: CASSQVIQETQYF. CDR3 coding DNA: TGTGCCAGCAGCCAGGTTATCCAAGAGACCCAGTACTTC.

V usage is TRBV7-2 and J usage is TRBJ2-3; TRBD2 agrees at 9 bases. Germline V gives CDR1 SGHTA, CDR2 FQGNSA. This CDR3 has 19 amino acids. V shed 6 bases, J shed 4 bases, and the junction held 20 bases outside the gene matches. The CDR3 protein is CASRPPQLSGRSGPDTQYF. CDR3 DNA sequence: TGTGCCAGCAGGCCGCCTCAGTTAAGCGGGAGGAGTGGGCCAGATACGCAGTATTTT.

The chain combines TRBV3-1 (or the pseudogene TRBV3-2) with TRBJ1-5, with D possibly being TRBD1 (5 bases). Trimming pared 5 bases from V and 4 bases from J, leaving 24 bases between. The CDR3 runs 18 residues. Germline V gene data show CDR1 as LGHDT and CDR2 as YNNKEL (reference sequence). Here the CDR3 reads CASSKTSGGTFGNQPQHF. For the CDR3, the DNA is TGTGCCAGCAGCAAAACTTCGGGAGGGACCTTTGGAAATCAGCCCCAGCATTTT.

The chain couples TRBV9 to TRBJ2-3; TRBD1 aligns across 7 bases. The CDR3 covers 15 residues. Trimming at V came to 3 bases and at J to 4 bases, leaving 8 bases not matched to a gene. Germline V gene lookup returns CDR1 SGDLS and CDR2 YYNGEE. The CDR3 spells CASSGRQGVADTQYF. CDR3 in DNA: TGTGCCAGCAGCGGACGACAGGGTGTAGCAGATACGCAGTATTTT.

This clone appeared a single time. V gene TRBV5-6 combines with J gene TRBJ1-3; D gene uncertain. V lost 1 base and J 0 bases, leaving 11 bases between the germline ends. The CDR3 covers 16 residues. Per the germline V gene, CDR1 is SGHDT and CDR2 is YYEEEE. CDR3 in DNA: TGTGCCAGCAGCTTGATTGGGAGGTTCTCTGGAAACACCATATATTTT. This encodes CASSLIGRFSGNTIYF.

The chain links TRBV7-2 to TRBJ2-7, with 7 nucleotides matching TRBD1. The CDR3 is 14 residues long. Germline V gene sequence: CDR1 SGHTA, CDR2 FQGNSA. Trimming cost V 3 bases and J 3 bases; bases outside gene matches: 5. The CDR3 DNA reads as TGTGCCAGCAGCTTCCTGGGACAGAACTACGAGCAGTACGTC. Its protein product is CASSFLGQNYEQYV.

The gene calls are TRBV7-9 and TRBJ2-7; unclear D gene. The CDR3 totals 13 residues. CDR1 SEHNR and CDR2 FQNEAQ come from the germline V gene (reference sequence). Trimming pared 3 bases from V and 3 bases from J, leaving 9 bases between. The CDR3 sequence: CASSLSSNYEQYV. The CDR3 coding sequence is TGTGCCAGCAGCTTGAGCTCTAACTACGAGCAGTACGTC.

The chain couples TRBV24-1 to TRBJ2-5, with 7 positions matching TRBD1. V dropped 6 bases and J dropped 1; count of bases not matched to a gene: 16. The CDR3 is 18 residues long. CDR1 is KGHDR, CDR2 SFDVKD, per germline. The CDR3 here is CATSQAPGTEGLQETQYF. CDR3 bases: TGTGCCACCAGTCAGGCACCGGGGACAGAGGGGCTCCAAGAGACCCAGTACTTC.

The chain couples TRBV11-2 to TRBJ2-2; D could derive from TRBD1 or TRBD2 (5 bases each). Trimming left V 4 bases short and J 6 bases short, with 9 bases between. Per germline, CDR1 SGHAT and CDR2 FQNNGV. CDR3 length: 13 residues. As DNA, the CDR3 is TGTGCCAGCAGCTCCCAGGGAGCCGGGGAGCTGTTTTTT. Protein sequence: CASSSQGAGELFF.

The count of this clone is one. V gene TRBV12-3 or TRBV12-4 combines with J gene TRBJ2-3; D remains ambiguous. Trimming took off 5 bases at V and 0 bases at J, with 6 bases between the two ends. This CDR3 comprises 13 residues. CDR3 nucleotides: TGTGCCAGCAGTGCCGCTAGCACAGATACGCAGTATTTT. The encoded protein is CASSAASTDTQYF.